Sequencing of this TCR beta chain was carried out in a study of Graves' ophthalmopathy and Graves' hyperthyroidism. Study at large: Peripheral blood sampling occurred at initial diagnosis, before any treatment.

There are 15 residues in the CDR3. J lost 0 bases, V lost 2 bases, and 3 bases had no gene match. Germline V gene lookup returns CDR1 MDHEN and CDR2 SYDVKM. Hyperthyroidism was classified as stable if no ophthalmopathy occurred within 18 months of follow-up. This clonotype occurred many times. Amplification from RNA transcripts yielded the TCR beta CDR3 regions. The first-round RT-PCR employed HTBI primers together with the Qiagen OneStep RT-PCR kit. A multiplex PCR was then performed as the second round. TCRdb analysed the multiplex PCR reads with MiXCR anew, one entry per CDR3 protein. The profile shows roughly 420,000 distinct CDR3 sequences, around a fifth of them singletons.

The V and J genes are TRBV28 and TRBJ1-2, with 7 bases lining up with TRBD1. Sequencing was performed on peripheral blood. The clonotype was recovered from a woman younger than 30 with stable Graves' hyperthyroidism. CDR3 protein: CASSLPTGPNYGYTF. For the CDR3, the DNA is TGTGCCAGCAGTTTACCGACAGGGCCTAACTATGGCTACACCTTC.